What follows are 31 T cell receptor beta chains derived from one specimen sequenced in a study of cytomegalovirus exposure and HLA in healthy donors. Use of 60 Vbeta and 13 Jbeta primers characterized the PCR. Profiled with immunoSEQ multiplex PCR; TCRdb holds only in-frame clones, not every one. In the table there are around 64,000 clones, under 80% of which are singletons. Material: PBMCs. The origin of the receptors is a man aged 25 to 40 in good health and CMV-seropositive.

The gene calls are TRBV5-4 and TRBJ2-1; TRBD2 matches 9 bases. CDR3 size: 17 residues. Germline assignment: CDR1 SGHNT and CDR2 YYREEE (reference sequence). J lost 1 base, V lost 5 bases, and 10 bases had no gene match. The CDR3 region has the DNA TGTGCCAGCAGTTCGCGGGGGGGGCGGGGTTCCTACAATGAGCAGTTCTTC. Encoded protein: CASSSRGGRGSYNEQFF. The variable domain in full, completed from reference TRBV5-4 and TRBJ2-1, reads ETGVTQSPTHLIKTRGQQVTLRCSSQSGHNTVSWYQQALGQGPQFIFQYYREEENGRGNFPPRFSGLQFPNYSSELNVNALELDDSALYLCASSSRGGRGSYNEQFFGPGTRLTVL.

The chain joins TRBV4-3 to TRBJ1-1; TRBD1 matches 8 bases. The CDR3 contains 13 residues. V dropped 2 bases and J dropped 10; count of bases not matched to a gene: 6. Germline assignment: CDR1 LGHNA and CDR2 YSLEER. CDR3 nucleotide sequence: TGCGCCAGCAGCCAATCGACAGGGGAGCGAGCTTTCTTT. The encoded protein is CASSQSTGERAFF.

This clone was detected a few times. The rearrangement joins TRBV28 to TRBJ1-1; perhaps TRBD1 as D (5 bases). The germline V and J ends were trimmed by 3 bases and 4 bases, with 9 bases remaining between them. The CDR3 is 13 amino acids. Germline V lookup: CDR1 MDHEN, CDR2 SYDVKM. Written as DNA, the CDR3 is TGTGCCAGCAGTTTGGCAGGGCCCACTGAAGCTTTCTTT. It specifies CASSLAGPTEAFF.

The DNA of the CDR3 is TGTGCCAGCAGTTACTCTTTCGCTGGGGCCAACGTCCTGACTTTC. Its translation: CASSYSFAGANVLTF. The chain couples TRBV6-5 to TRBJ2-6; D uncertain. The length of the CDR3 is 15 residues. Per germline, CDR1 MNHEY and CDR2 SVGAGI. Trimming took off 0 bases at V and 2 bases at J, with 5 bases between the two ends.

The CDR3 loop reads CASSLGEGVGGYTF. DNA of the CDR3: TGTGCCAGCAGCTTAGGGGAAGGGGTTGGCGGCTACACCTTC. The V call is TRBV7-2, the J call TRBJ1-2; possible D gene TRBD1, 5 bases. CDR1 and CDR2 (germline): SGHTA, FQGNSA. The V end lost 1 base, the J end lost 8 bases, and 14 bases lay between the germline ends. The CDR3 spans 14 residues.

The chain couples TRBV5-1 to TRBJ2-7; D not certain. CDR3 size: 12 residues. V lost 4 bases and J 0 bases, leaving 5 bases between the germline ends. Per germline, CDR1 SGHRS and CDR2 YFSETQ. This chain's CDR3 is CASSVSSYEQYF. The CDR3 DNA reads TGCGCCAGCAGCGTTAGCTCCTACGAGCAGTACTTC.

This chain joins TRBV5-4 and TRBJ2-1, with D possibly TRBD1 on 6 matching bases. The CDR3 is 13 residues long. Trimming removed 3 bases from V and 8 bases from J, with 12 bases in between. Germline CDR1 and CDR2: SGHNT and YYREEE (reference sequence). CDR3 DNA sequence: TGTGCCAGCAGCTACAGGGCATTCGATGAGCAGTTCTTC. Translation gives CASSYRAFDEQFF.

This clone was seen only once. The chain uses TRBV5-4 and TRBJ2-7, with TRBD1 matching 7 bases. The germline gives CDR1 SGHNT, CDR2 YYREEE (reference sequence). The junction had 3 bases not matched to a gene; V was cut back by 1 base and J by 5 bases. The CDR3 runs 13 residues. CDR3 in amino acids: CASSLWTGNEQYF. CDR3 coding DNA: TGTGCCAGCAGCTTGTGGACAGGTAACGAGCAGTACTTC.

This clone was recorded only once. CDR3: CASSLGRGGETQYF. The CDR3 DNA reads TGCGCCAGCAGCTTAGGGCGGGGGGGAGAGACCCAGTACTTC. The chain has TRBV5-1 and TRBJ2-5; TRBD2 matches 9 bases. Germline trimming cut 2 bases from V and 4 bases from J; bases unmatched to any gene: 3. Germline lookup yields CDR1 SGHRS and CDR2 YFSETQ. The CDR3 loop spans 14 amino acids.

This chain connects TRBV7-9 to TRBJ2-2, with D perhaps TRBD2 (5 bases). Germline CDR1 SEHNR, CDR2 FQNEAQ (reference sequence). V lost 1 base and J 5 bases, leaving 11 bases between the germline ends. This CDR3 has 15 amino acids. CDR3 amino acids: CASSLVGGYTGELFF. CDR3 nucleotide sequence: TGTGCCAGCAGCTTAGTCGGCGGGTATACCGGGGAGCTGTTTTTT.

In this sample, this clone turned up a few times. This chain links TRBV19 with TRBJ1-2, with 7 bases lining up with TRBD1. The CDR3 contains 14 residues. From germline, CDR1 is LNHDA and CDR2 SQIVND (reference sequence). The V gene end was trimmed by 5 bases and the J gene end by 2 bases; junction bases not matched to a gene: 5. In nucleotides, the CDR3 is TGTGCCAGTAGTCCCAGGGGGAGGAACTATGGCTACACCTTC. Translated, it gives CASSPRGRNYGYTF.

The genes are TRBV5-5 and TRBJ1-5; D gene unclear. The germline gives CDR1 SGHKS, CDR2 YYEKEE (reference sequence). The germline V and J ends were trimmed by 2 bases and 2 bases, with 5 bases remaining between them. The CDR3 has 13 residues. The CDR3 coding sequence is TGTGCCAGCAGCTTAGCCGGCAATCAGCCCCAGCATTTT. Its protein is CASSLAGNQPQHF.

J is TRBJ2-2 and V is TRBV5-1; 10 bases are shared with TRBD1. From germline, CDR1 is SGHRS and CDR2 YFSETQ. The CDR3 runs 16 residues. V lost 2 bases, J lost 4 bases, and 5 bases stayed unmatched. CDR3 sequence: CASSFAGTGVTGELFF. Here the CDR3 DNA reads TGCGCCAGCAGCTTCGCCGGGACAGGGGTCACCGGGGAGCTGTTTTTT.

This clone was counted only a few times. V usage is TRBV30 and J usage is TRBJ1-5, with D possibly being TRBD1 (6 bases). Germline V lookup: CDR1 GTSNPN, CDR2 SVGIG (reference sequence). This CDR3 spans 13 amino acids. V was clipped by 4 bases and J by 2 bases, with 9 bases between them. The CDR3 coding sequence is TGTGCCTGGACCCGACAGGGCAATCAGCCCCAGCATTTT. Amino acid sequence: CAWTRQGNQPQHF.

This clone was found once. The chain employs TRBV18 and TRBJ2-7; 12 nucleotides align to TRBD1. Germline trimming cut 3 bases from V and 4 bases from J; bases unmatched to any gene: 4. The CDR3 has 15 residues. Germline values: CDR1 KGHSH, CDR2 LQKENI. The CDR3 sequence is CASSPGTGGAYEQYF. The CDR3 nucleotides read TGTGCCAGCTCACCGGGGACAGGGGGCGCGTACGAGCAGTACTTC.

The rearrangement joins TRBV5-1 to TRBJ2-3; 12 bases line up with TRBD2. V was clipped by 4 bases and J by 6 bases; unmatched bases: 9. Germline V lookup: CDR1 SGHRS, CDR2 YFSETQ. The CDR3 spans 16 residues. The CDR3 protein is CASSPWASGGADTQYF. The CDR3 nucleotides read TGCGCCAGCAGCCCCTGGGCTAGCGGGGGGGCCGATACGCAGTATTTT.

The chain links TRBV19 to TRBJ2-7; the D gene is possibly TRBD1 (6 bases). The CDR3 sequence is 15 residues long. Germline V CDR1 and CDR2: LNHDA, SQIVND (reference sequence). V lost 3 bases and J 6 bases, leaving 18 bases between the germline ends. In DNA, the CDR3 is TGTGCCAGTAGTATGGGTCTCGCCAGGGGATCCGAGCAGTACTTC. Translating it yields CASSMGLARGSEQYF.

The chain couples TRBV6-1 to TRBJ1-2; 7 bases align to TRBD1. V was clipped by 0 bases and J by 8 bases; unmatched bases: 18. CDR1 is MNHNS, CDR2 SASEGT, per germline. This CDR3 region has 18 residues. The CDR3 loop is CASSEAGYITSRGRGYTF. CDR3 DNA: TGTGCCAGCAGTGAAGCGGGCTACATTACTTCGAGGGGGCGGGGCTACACCTTC.

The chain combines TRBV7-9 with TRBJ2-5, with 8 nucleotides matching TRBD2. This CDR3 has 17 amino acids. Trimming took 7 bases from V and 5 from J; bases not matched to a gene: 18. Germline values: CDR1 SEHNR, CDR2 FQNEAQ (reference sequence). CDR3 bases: TGTGCCAGCATCGGTATACTGGTCGGGGGGGTATGGGAGACCCAGTACTTC. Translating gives CASIGILVGGVWETQYF.

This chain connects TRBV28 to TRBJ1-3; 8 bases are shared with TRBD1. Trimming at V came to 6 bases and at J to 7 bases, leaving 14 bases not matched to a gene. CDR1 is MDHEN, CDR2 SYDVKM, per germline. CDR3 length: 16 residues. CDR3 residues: CASSYPGQGKSNTIYF. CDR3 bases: TGTGCCAGCAGCTACCCCGGACAGGGTAAATCGAACACCATATATTTT. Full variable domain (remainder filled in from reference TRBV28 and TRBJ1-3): DVKVTQSSRYLVKRTGEKVFLECVQDMDHENMFWYRQDPGLGLRLIYFSYDVKMKEKGDIPEGYSVSREKKERFSLILESASTNQTSMYLCASSYPGQGKSNTIYFGEGSWLTVV.

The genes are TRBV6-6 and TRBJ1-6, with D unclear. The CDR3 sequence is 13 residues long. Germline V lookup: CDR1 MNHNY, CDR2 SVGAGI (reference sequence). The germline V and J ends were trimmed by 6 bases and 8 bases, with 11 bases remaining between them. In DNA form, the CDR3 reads TGTGCCAGCAGGGGGAGGGATGATTCACCCCTCCACTTT. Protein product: CASRGRDDSPLHF.

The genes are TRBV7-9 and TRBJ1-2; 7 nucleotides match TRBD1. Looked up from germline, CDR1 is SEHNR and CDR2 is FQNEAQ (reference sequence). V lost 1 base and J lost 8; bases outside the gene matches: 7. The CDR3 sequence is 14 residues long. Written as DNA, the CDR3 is TGTGCCAGCAGCTTAGAGAAGGGGGCGGACGGCTACACCTTC. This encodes CASSLEKGADGYTF.

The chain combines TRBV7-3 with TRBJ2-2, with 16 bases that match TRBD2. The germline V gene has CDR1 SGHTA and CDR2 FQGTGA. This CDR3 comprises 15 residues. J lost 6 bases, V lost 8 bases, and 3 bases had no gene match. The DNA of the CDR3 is TGTGCCAGCGGGACTAGCGGGGGGGCCGCCGGGGAGCTGTTTTTT. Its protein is CASGTSGGAAGELFF. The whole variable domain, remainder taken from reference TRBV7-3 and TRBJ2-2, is GAGVSQTPSNKVTEKGKYVELRCDPISGHTALYWYRQSLGQGPEFLIYFQGTGAADDSGLPNDRFFAVRPEGSVSTLKIQRTERGDSAVYLCASGTSGGAAGELFFGEGSRLTVL.

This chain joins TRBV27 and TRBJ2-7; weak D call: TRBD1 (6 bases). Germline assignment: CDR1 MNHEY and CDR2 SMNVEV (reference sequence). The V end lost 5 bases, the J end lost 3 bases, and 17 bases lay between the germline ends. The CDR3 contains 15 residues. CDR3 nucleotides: TGTGCCAGCAGTGACCTGGGGGCCCGCGTCTACGAGCAGTACTTC. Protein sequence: CASSDLGARVYEQYF.

The CDR3 sequence is CASIENYEQYF. The CDR3 nucleotides read TGTGCCAGCATCGAGAACTACGAGCAGTACTTC. This chain connects TRBV28 to TRBJ2-7; D unresolved. Trimming left V 7 bases short and J 3 bases short, with 7 bases between. The germline V gene encodes CDR1 MDHEN and CDR2 SYDVKM. CDR3 length: 11 residues.

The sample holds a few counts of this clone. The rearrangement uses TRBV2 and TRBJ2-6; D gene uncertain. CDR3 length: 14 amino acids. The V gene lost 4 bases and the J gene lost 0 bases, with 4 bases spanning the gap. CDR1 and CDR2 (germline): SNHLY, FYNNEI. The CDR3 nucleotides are TGTGCCAGCAGTGTCCTCTCTGGGGCCAACGTCCTGACTTTC. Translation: CASSVLSGANVLTF. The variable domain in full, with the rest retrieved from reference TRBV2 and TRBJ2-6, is EPEVTQTPSHQVTQMGQEVILRCVPISNHLYFYWYRQILGQKVEFLVSFYNNEISEKSEIFDDQFSVERPDGSNFTLKIRSTKLEDSAMYFCASSVLSGANVLTFGAGSRLTVL.

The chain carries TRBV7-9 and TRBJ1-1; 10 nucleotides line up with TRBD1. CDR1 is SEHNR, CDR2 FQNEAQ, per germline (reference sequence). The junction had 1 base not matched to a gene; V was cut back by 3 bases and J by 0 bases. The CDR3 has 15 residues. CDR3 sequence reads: CASSLTGGMNTEAFF. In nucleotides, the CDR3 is TGTGCCAGCAGCTTGACAGGGGGCATGAACACTGAAGCTTTCTTT.

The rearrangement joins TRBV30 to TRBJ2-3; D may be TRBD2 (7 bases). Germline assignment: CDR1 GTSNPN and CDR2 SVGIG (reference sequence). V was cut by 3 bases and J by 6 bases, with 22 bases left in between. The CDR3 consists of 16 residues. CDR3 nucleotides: TGTGCCTGGAGATCTCTGGGGGGGGGCATCTCGGATACGCAGTATTTT. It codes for CAWRSLGGGISDTQYF.

The CDR3: CASSDRDALGSGYTF. Written as DNA, the CDR3 is TGTGCCAGCAGTGATCGGGATGCGCTAGGGAGTGGCTACACCTTC. The chain couples TRBV25-1 to TRBJ1-2; D remains ambiguous. CDR1 is MGHDK and CDR2 is SYGVNS in the germline V gene. This CDR3 is built from 15 residues. With 3 bases removed from V and 7 bases from J, the gap between germline ends came to 18 bases.

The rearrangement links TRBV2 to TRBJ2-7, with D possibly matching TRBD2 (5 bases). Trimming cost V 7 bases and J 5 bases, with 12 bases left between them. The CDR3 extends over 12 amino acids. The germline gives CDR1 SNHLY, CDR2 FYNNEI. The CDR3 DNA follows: TGTGCCAGCAAGAGGGATCCGGACGAGCAGTACTTC. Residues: CASKRDPDEQYF.

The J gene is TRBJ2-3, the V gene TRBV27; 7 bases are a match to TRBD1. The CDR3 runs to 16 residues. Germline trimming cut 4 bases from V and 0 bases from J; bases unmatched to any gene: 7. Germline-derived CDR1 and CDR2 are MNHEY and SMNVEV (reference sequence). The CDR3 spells CASSSPDRASTDTQYF. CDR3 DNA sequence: TGTGCCAGCAGTTCGCCCGACAGGGCTAGCACAGATACGCAGTATTTT.